These T cell receptor beta chains were read from a single sample in a study of T-cell memory formation after mild COVID-19. TCRdb re-derived calls from the 5' RACE reads in MiXCR, one entry per CDR3 protein. The data contain around 440,000 distinct CDR3 sequences, over 15% of them seen just once; the ten biggest clones take up around 12%. The source material was PBMCs or a T cell subset sorted from them (not recorded which). Every receptor here comes from an adult woman who had mild COVID-19 (a few samples of this study predate the infection). Cell type and time point are not known. CDR3s include the opening cysteine and the closing phenylalanine or tryptophan. The order of the fields is clone size, V gene, D gene, J gene, CDR3 length, CDR3 DNA, CDR3 protein. D genes are given only for firm matches. A row's size may be missing; if present it is once, few, many or a size class.

clone size: few; V gene: TRBV7-8; D gene: .; J gene: TRBJ1-4; CDR3 length: 14; CDR3 DNA: TGTGCCAGCAGGAAACAGGCGCTTAATGAAAAACTGTTTTTT; CDR3 protein: CASRKQALNEKLFF
clone size: few; V gene: TRBV12-3/TRBV12-4; D gene: TRBD1; J gene: TRBJ1-2; CDR3 length: 17; CDR3 DNA: TGTGCCAGCAGCCCAGGGACAGGGGAATCTCCGGGCTATGGCTACACCTTC; CDR3 protein: CASSPGTGESPGYGYTF
clone size: .; V gene: TRBV24-1; D gene: TRBD2; J gene: TRBJ2-5; CDR3 length: 13; CDR3 DNA: TGTGCCACCGGTTCGGGGGGGGTGGAGACCCAGTACTTC; CDR3 protein: CATGSGGVETQYF
clone size: .; V gene: TRBV12-3/TRBV12-4; D gene: TRBD2; J gene: TRBJ2-4; CDR3 length: 16; CDR3 DNA: TGTGCCAGCAGTTTTGGAGCGGGGTTAAACAAAAACATTCAGTACTTC; CDR3 protein: CASSFGAGLNKNIQYF
clone size: few; V gene: TRBV5-4; D gene: .; J gene: TRBJ2-1; CDR3 length: 14; CDR3 DNA: TGTGCCAGCAGCCCTGACCCGGGCCAGAATGAGCAGTTCTTC; CDR3 protein: CASSPDPGQNEQFF
clone size: .; V gene: TRBV12-3/TRBV12-4; D gene: TRBD2; J gene: TRBJ2-2; CDR3 length: 16; CDR3 DNA: TGTGCCAGCAGCCGTAGCGGGAGGGCCTGGGGCGGGGAGCTGTTTTTT; CDR3 protein: CASSRSGRAWGGELFF
clone size: few; V gene: TRBV3-1; D gene: TRBD1; J gene: TRBJ1-1; CDR3 length: 12; CDR3 DNA: TGTGCCAGCAGCTCACAGGGGGCTGAAGCTTTCTTT; CDR3 protein: CASSSQGAEAFF
clone size: .; V gene: TRBV30; D gene: TRBD1; J gene: TRBJ1-5; CDR3 length: 14; CDR3 DNA: TGTGCCTGGAGTGAAGGACAGGGAATTCAGCCCCAGCATTTT; CDR3 protein: CAWSEGQGIQPQHF
clone size: .; V gene: TRBV29-1; D gene: .; J gene: TRBJ2-1; CDR3 length: 12; CDR3 DNA: TGCAGCGTTGAAGGCGGCTACAATGAGCAGTTCTTC; CDR3 protein: CSVEGGYNEQFF
clone size: many; V gene: TRBV24-1; D gene: TRBD2; J gene: TRBJ2-5; CDR3 length: 15; CDR3 DNA: TGTGCCACCAGTGAGAGCGGGAGGGATGAGGAGACCCAGTACTTC; CDR3 protein: CATSESGRDEETQYF
clone size: few; V gene: TRBV5-1; D gene: .; J gene: TRBJ2-3; CDR3 length: 14; CDR3 DNA: TGCGCCAGCAGCCGAAGACCGGACACAGATACGCAGTATTTT; CDR3 protein: CASSRRPDTDTQYF
clone size: .; V gene: TRBV20-1; D gene: TRBD2; J gene: TRBJ2-7; CDR3 length: 15; CDR3 DNA: TGCAGTGCTAGAGATCCAGAGCGGGGCTCCTACGAGCAGTACTTC; CDR3 protein: CSARDPERGSYEQYF
clone size: few; V gene: TRBV29-1; D gene: TRBD1; J gene: TRBJ2-5; CDR3 length: 12; CDR3 DNA: TGCAGCGCCCACAGGGGGCGAGAGACCCAGTACTTC; CDR3 protein: CSAHRGRETQYF
clone size: few; V gene: TRBV5-1; D gene: TRBD1; J gene: TRBJ1-1; CDR3 length: 15; CDR3 DNA: TGCGCCAGCAGCTTGGGGCTGACAGGGGTTGATGAAGCTTTCTTT; CDR3 protein: CASSLGLTGVDEAFF
clone size: few; V gene: TRBV29-1; D gene: .; J gene: TRBJ2-2; CDR3 length: 14; CDR3 DNA: TGCAGCGTTCAGGGCGGCACGAACACCGGGGAGCTGTTTTTT; CDR3 protein: CSVQGGTNTGELFF
clone size: many; V gene: TRBV12-3/TRBV12-4; D gene: TRBD2; J gene: TRBJ2-1; CDR3 length: 16; CDR3 DNA: TGTGCCAGCATTCCACGGACTAGCGGGTTACGGGATGAGCAGTTCTTC; CDR3 protein: CASIPRTSGLRDEQFF
clone size: .; V gene: TRBV4-1; D gene: TRBD2; J gene: TRBJ2-1; CDR3 length: 15; CDR3 DNA: TGCGCCAGCAGCCAAGATGGACGGGGGGGTGATGAGCAGTTCTTC; CDR3 protein: CASSQDGRGGDEQFF
clone size: .; V gene: TRBV20-1; D gene: .; J gene: TRBJ2-7; CDR3 length: 11; CDR3 DNA: TGCAGTGACTTTGACTCCTACGAGCAGTACTTC; CDR3 protein: CSDFDSYEQYF
clone size: .; V gene: TRBV7-6; D gene: .; J gene: TRBJ2-1; CDR3 length: 15; CDR3 DNA: TGTGCCAGCATCCGAGGGGGGGGCCTCGGCGATGAGCAGTTCTTC; CDR3 protein: CASIRGGGLGDEQFF
clone size: few; V gene: TRBV5-6; D gene: .; J gene: TRBJ2-2; CDR3 length: 13; CDR3 DNA: TGTGCCAGCAGCTCTAGATTACTCGGGGAGCTGTTTTTT; CDR3 protein: CASSSRLLGELFF
clone size: .; V gene: TRBV7-8; D gene: TRBD2; J gene: TRBJ2-3; CDR3 length: 17; CDR3 DNA: TGTGCCAGCAGCTTAACCCCCGGCGGGAGGAGCACAGATACGCAGTATTTT; CDR3 protein: CASSLTPGGRSTDTQYF
clone size: few; V gene: TRBV6-6; D gene: TRBD2; J gene: TRBJ2-7; CDR3 length: 14; CDR3 DNA: TGTGCCAGCAGTGGACTAGCGGGTGTGGGGGAGCAGTACTTC; CDR3 protein: CASSGLAGVGEQYF
clone size: .; V gene: TRBV19; D gene: .; J gene: TRBJ1-1; CDR3 length: 14; CDR3 DNA: TGTGCCAGTAGCCAAGGTGGGCTTATCCTTGAAGCTTTCTTT; CDR3 protein: CASSQGGLILEAFF
clone size: few; V gene: TRBV29-1; D gene: TRBD1; J gene: TRBJ2-7; CDR3 length: 12; CDR3 DNA: TGCAGCGTGAGGACAGGGGGCTACGAGCAGTACTTC; CDR3 protein: CSVRTGGYEQYF
clone size: few; V gene: TRBV7-6; D gene: TRBD2; J gene: TRBJ2-7; CDR3 length: 14; CDR3 DNA: TGTGCCAGCAGCTTAGGGGCGGGAGCTGACGAGCAGTACTTC; CDR3 protein: CASSLGAGADEQYF
clone size: few; V gene: TRBV30; D gene: .; J gene: TRBJ2-6; CDR3 length: 18; CDR3 DNA: TGTGCCTGGAGTTACCCCAGGGACGGTTACTCTGGGGCCAACGTCCTGACTTTC; CDR3 protein: CAWSYPRDGYSGANVLTF
clone size: .; V gene: TRBV4-3; D gene: .; J gene: TRBJ2-3; CDR3 length: 18; CDR3 DNA: TGCGCCAGCAGCCAAAGTGCCCTGGACAGCCTATTCACAGATACGCAGTATTTT; CDR3 protein: CASSQSALDSLFTDTQYF
clone size: few; V gene: TRBV12-3/TRBV12-4; D gene: TRBD1; J gene: TRBJ1-4; CDR3 length: 14; CDR3 DNA: TGTGCCAGCCACAGGACAGGGTCTAATGAAAAACTGTTTTTT; CDR3 protein: CASHRTGSNEKLFF
clone size: .; V gene: TRBV18; D gene: TRBD1; J gene: TRBJ2-6; CDR3 length: 18; CDR3 DNA: TGTGCCAGCCCCTCACCGGGACAGGGGGACTCTGGGGCCAACGTCCTGACTTTC; CDR3 protein: CASPSPGQGDSGANVLTF
clone size: few; V gene: TRBV19; D gene: .; J gene: TRBJ2-3; CDR3 length: 15; CDR3 DNA: TGTGCCAGTAGTATATGGCTGGTTAGCACAGATACGCAGTATTTT; CDR3 protein: CASSIWLVSTDTQYF
clone size: .; V gene: TRBV27; D gene: .; J gene: TRBJ1-2; CDR3 length: 14; CDR3 DNA: TGTGCCAGCACCCTGCACTCGGGACTCTATGGCTACACCTTC; CDR3 protein: CASTLHSGLYGYTF
clone size: few; V gene: TRBV5-6; D gene: .; J gene: TRBJ2-7; CDR3 length: 14; CDR3 DNA: TGTGCCAGCAGCTTGGAGGCTTCCGCCTACGAGCAGTACTTC; CDR3 protein: CASSLEASAYEQYF
clone size: few; V gene: TRBV29-1; D gene: .; J gene: TRBJ2-1; CDR3 length: 12; CDR3 DNA: TGCAGCGTTGTTAGCAGTTACAATGAGCAGTTCTTC; CDR3 protein: CSVVSSYNEQFF
clone size: .; V gene: TRBV7-6; D gene: .; J gene: TRBJ2-7; CDR3 length: 15; CDR3 DNA: TGTGCCAGCAGCTTAGCCGATCTAAGCACCTACGAGCAGTACTTC; CDR3 protein: CASSLADLSTYEQYF
clone size: few; V gene: TRBV7-9; D gene: TRBD2; J gene: TRBJ2-3; CDR3 length: 18; CDR3 DNA: TGTGCCCTGAGGGGACTCCCCGCGGGGGGAACTAGCACAGATACGCAGTATTTT; CDR3 protein: CALRGLPAGGTSTDTQYF
clone size: many; V gene: TRBV10-3; D gene: .; J gene: TRBJ2-1; CDR3 length: 14; CDR3 DNA: TGTGCCATCAGCGCGGGGGGACAGGACAATGAGCAGTTCTTC; CDR3 protein: CAISAGGQDNEQFF
clone size: .; V gene: TRBV12-3/TRBV12-4; D gene: .; J gene: TRBJ1-2; CDR3 length: 15; CDR3 DNA: TGTGCCAGCAGACCCTTCACAGGGAATGGTTGGGGCTACACCTTC; CDR3 protein: CASRPFTGNGWGYTF
clone size: .; V gene: TRBV28; D gene: .; J gene: TRBJ2-7; CDR3 length: 13; CDR3 DNA: TGTGCCAGCAGCCGGCCCGGGTCCTACGAGCAGTACTTC; CDR3 protein: CASSRPGSYEQYF
clone size: few; V gene: TRBV19; D gene: .; J gene: TRBJ2-5; CDR3 length: 11; CDR3 DNA: TGTGCCAGTAACAGGGTTTGGACCCAGTACTTC; CDR3 protein: CASNRVWTQYF
clone size: .; V gene: TRBV4-2; D gene: TRBD2; J gene: TRBJ2-6; CDR3 length: 16; CDR3 DNA: TGTGCCAGCAGCCAGGGGACTAGCGTTGGGGCCAACGTCCTGACTTTC; CDR3 protein: CASSQGTSVGANVLTF
clone size: few; V gene: TRBV5-1; D gene: .; J gene: TRBJ1-1; CDR3 length: 14; CDR3 DNA: TGCGCCAGCAGCTTGGGGGGTACAGAAGCTGAAGCTTTCTTT; CDR3 protein: CASSLGGTEAEAFF
clone size: .; V gene: TRBV29-1; D gene: .; J gene: TRBJ1-2; CDR3 length: 14; CDR3 DNA: TGCAGCGTTGAAGAGGGAGGGGATAACTATGGCTACACCTTC; CDR3 protein: CSVEEGGDNYGYTF
clone size: few; V gene: TRBV5-6; D gene: .; J gene: TRBJ1-4; CDR3 length: 16; CDR3 DNA: TGTGCCAGCAGCTTGGGTCGGGGATGGGCTAATGAAAAACTGTTTTTT; CDR3 protein: CASSLGRGWANEKLFF
clone size: .; V gene: TRBV5-6; D gene: TRBD1; J gene: TRBJ2-1; CDR3 length: 15; CDR3 DNA: TGTGCCAGCCAAACCCCGGGACAGGGGTTAAATGAGCAGTTCTTC; CDR3 protein: CASQTPGQGLNEQFF
clone size: few; V gene: TRBV4-1; D gene: TRBD2; J gene: TRBJ2-1; CDR3 length: 15; CDR3 DNA: TGCGCCAGCAGCCAAGGGCTAGCGGGGGGGGATGAGCAGTTCTTC; CDR3 protein: CASSQGLAGGDEQFF
clone size: many; V gene: TRBV7-3; D gene: TRBD2; J gene: TRBJ2-1; CDR3 length: 19; CDR3 DNA: TGTGCCAGCAGCCCGCTTGGTAGCGGGACCGGGACGAGGTACAATGAGCAGTTCTTC; CDR3 protein: CASSPLGSGTGTRYNEQFF
clone size: .; V gene: TRBV30; D gene: TRBD1; J gene: TRBJ2-7; CDR3 length: 15; CDR3 DNA: TGTGCCTGGAGTACCCACAGGGGATCAGCCTACGAGCAGTACTTC; CDR3 protein: CAWSTHRGSAYEQYF
clone size: .; V gene: TRBV7-2; D gene: .; J gene: TRBJ2-2; CDR3 length: 14; CDR3 DNA: TGTGCCAGCAGCTTAGGTCCGGGCCAAGGGGAGCTGTTTTTT; CDR3 protein: CASSLGPGQGELFF
clone size: .; V gene: TRBV5-1; D gene: .; J gene: TRBJ1-1; CDR3 length: 15; CDR3 DNA: TGCGCCAGCAGGGACCACAGGGTAAGGGAGACTGAAGCTTTCTTT; CDR3 protein: CASRDHRVRETEAFF
clone size: few; V gene: TRBV6-2/TRBV6-3; D gene: .; J gene: TRBJ1-2; CDR3 length: 15; CDR3 DNA: TGTGCCAGCAGCCCCGCCGGGGAAAGAGGCTATGGCTACACCTTC; CDR3 protein: CASSPAGERGYGYTF
clone size: .; V gene: TRBV7-2; D gene: TRBD2; J gene: TRBJ2-5; CDR3 length: 15; CDR3 DNA: TGTGCCAGCAGCTTAGCGCGGGGGTTCCAAGAGACCCAGTACTTC; CDR3 protein: CASSLARGFQETQYF
clone size: .; V gene: TRBV7-6; D gene: .; J gene: TRBJ2-1; CDR3 length: 14; CDR3 DNA: TGTGCCAGCACCCCACTAGGGCAACACAATGAGCAGTTCTTC; CDR3 protein: CASTPLGQHNEQFF
clone size: few; V gene: TRBV11-2; D gene: .; J gene: TRBJ1-6; CDR3 length: 18; CDR3 DNA: TGTGCCAGCAGCCCTGGGGGACTGATTAAACGCCCGAATTCACCCCTCCACTTT; CDR3 protein: CASSPGGLIKRPNSPLHF
clone size: .; V gene: TRBV18; D gene: TRBD1; J gene: TRBJ1-2; CDR3 length: 15; CDR3 DNA: TGTGCCAGCTCACCCCTAGCGGGACAGGGGGAAGGCTACACCTTC; CDR3 protein: CASSPLAGQGEGYTF
clone size: .; V gene: TRBV20-1; D gene: .; J gene: TRBJ2-7; CDR3 length: 13; CDR3 DNA: TGCAGTGCTAGAGTTGACCGCTACTACGAGCAGTACTTC; CDR3 protein: CSARVDRYYEQYF